Listed below are T cell receptor beta chains from one sample, sequenced in a study of OX40 agonist ivuxolimab in advanced cancers. Sequencing used immunoSEQ multiplex PCR; TCRdb keeps in-frame clones, though not all of them. The sample lists some 58,000 clones, roughly nine tenths occurring once. Specimen: CD4+ or CD8+ T cells sorted from blood, collected in a trial of the OX40 agonist ivuxolimab. The receptors shown here come from an adult with an advanced solid tumor such as melanoma, head and neck, liver or kidney cancer. The CDR3 runs from the conserved cysteine through the conserved F or W.

J gene: TRBJ2-2; V gene: TRBV29-1; CDR3 protein: CSVEGGHLTGELFF
J gene: TRBJ1-4; V gene: TRBV28; CDR3 protein: CASSDPAGSTNEKLFF
J gene: TRBJ2-5; V gene: TRBV19; CDR3 protein: CASSITSGQETQYF
J gene: TRBJ2-3; V gene: TRBV6-4; CDR3 protein: CASSASQGGSDTQYF
J gene: TRBJ2-7; V gene: TRBV4-3; CDR3 protein: CASSQDYSASYEQYF
J gene: TRBJ1-2; V gene: TRBV6-5; CDR3 protein: CASSYSRQFYGYTF
J gene: TRBJ1-5; V gene: TRBV10-1; CDR3 protein: CASSTGRDQPQHF
J gene: TRBJ1-2; V gene: TRBV5-4; CDR3 protein: CASSLDVSQAIYGYTF
J gene: TRBJ2-7; V gene: TRBV18; CDR3 protein: CASSMGGPSYEQYF
J gene: TRBJ1-2; V gene: TRBV7-2; CDR3 protein: CASSLGTGASGYTF
J gene: TRBJ1-2; V gene: TRBV30; CDR3 protein: CAWSEGVEPYGYTF
J gene: TRBJ2-2; V gene: TRBV7-3; CDR3 protein: CASSSTAAGELFF
J gene: TRBJ2-5; V gene: TRBV29-1; CDR3 protein: CSCLLGGFWTQYF
J gene: TRBJ2-7; V gene: TRBV18; CDR3 protein: CASSLEGSGYEQYF
J gene: TRBJ2-1; V gene: TRBV7-3; CDR3 protein: CASSLRPGYNEQFF
J gene: TRBJ2-7; V gene: TRBV27; CDR3 protein: CASRRSGLYEQYF
J gene: TRBJ1-4; V gene: TRBV18; CDR3 protein: CASCQQAVREKLFF
J gene: TRBJ2-1; V gene: TRBV6-5; CDR3 protein: CASSRDTEQFF
J gene: TRBJ1-2; V gene: TRBV5-1; CDR3 protein: CASSWDRRGYTF
J gene: TRBJ1-2; V gene: TRBV5-8; CDR3 protein: CASSLGRRARGVTDGYTF